The sequence of this T cell receptor beta chain was determined in a study of blood T cell repertoires in COVID-19. The table came from immunoSEQ multiplex PCR; TCRdb's copy has only in-frame clones and leaves some out. There are some 270,000 clones in the sample; approximately 86% occur only once, and approximately 9.7% lies in the top ten. The CDR3 sequence is 16 residues long. CDR1 is SEHNR and CDR2 is FQNEAQ in the germline V gene (reference sequence). With V trimmed by 0 bases and J by 2 bases, 4 bases remained unmatched. This clonotype originated in a man aged 40-49 years with active or convalescent COVID-19. Material: peripheral blood. The chain recombines TRBV7-9 with TRBJ2-3; TRBD2 matches 8 bases. The CDR3 reads CASSLAAGGPTDTQYF. The CDR3 coding sequence is TGTGCCAGCAGCTTAGCTGCGGGGGGACCCACAGATACGCAGTATTTT.